Below are 29 T cell receptor beta chains sequenced from a single sample in a study of OX40 agonist ivuxolimab in advanced cancers. Profiling relied on immunoSEQ multiplex PCR, and the TCRdb table lists in-frame clones only, not all of them. This table holds some 110,000 clones, less than 95% found once. Sequencing used CD4+ or CD8+ T cells sorted from blood, obtained in a trial of the OX40 agonist ivuxolimab. These receptors originate from an adult with an advanced solid tumor such as melanoma, head and neck, liver or kidney cancer.

This clone was seen only a few times. CDR3 bases: TGTGCCAGCAGCTTAGGTTACGGGACTAGCGGGAGTGGAGAGACCCAGTACTTC. The encoded protein is CASSLGYGTSGSGETQYF. This chain links TRBV11-3 with TRBJ2-5; 14 bases are shared with TRBD2. CDR3 length: 18 amino acids. Germline CDR1 SGHNT, CDR2 YENEEA. After removal of 1 base from V and 4 bases from J, the junction contained 8 bases not matched to a gene.

The rearrangement links TRBV28 to TRBJ2-1; 10 nucleotides match TRBD2. The ends lost 4 bases at V and 4 bases at J; junction bases unmatched: 7. This CDR3 has 16 residues. Per germline, CDR1 MDHEN and CDR2 SYDVKM. CDR3 loop: CASSSLGLAVYNEQFF. The CDR3 nucleotides are TGTGCCAGCAGTTCCCTTGGACTAGCGGTTTACAATGAGCAGTTCTTC.

This rearrangement joins TRBV21-1 to TRBJ1-2; no DNA check was done on the table's D call, TRBD1. TRBV21-1 is a recognized pseudogene. This CDR3 has 13 amino acids. The CDR3 nucleotides read TGTGCCAGCAGCAAAATCGTCAGGGGGCGGTCCACCTTC. This translates into CASSKIVRGRSTF.

CDR3 DNA sequence: TGTGCCAGTAGTGCTTTCGGGTCTTTGTACGAGCAGTACTTC. Translation gives CASSAFGSLYEQYF. The chain uses TRBV19 and TRBJ2-7; D is undetermined. Germline CDR1 is LNHDA and CDR2 is SQIVND (reference sequence). The CDR3 is 14 amino acids. Trimming removed 5 bases from V and 4 bases from J, with 15 bases in between.

The chain combines TRBV29-1 with TRBJ1-1; possible D gene TRBD1, 6 bases. This CDR3 spans 12 amino acids. The ends were cut back, 7 bases at V and 4 bases at J, with 13 bases in the middle. The germline V gene has CDR1 SQVTM and CDR2 ANQGSEA. In DNA form, the CDR3 reads TGCAGCGGTACAGGGCTGGGCACTGAAGCTTTCTTT. Its protein product is CSGTGLGTEAFF.

This chain uses TRBV7-2 with TRBJ2-3, with 13 nucleotides matching TRBD2. J lost 0 bases, V lost 1 base, and 4 bases had no gene match. Germline V lookup: CDR1 SGHTA, CDR2 FQGNSA. CDR3 length: 18 amino acids. The CDR3 coding sequence is TGTGCCAGCAGCTTAGGGACTAGCGGGAGCACAAGCACAGATACGCAGTATTTT. Its translation: CASSLGTSGSTSTDTQYF.

The CDR3 sequence is CASSFTPGYEQYF. Here the CDR3 DNA reads TGTGCCAGCAGCTTCACACCCGGTTACGAGCAGTACTTC. The chain couples TRBV11-2 to TRBJ2-7; D gene uncertain. The germline V gene encodes CDR1 SGHAT and CDR2 FQNNGV. Trimming left V 3 bases short and J 4 bases short, with 10 bases between. This CDR3 contains 13 residues.

This sequence joins TRBV6-6 and TRBJ2-2; D is possibly TRBD1 (6 bases). V was trimmed by 4 bases and J by 2 bases, leaving 14 bases between them. Germline assignment: CDR1 MNHNY and CDR2 SVGAGI (reference sequence). CDR3 length equals 16 residues. Here the CDR3 reads CASSFAGTFNTGELFF. The CDR3 DNA is TGTGCCAGCAGTTTCGCCGGGACATTTAACACCGGGGAGCTGTTTTTT.

The CDR3 bases are TGCGCCAGCAGCCAATTGGGGATCCAAGAGACCCAGTACTTC. The encoded protein is CASSQLGIQETQYF. V gene TRBV4-1 combines with J gene TRBJ2-5, with D unclear. The germline CDR1 and CDR2 sequences are MGHRA and YSYEKL. The germline V and J ends were trimmed by 2 bases and 1 base, with 8 bases remaining between them. This CDR3 has 14 amino acids.

The chain joins TRBV4-1 to TRBJ2-7; D is perhaps TRBD1 or TRBD2 (5 bases each). The CDR3 is 13 residues long. V lost 4 bases and J lost 5, with 12 bases in between. Germline V gene data show CDR1 as MGHRA and CDR2 as YSYEKL. The CDR3 nucleotides are TGCGCCAGCAGCCTCGAGGGGCCTAACGAGCAGTACTTC. Protein product: CASSLEGPNEQYF.

The CDR3 sequence is CASRGGSANEKLFF. The DNA of the CDR3 is TGTGCCAGCAGGGGCGGGTCGGCTAATGAAAAACTGTTTTTT. This rearrangement joins TRBV6-6 to TRBJ1-4; D unresolved. There are 14 residues in the CDR3. Germline lookup yields CDR1 MNHNY and CDR2 SVGAGI (reference sequence). Trimming took off 6 bases at V and 3 bases at J, with 11 bases between the two ends.

V and J are TRBV18 and TRBJ2-1; 9 bases are a match to TRBD2. The V and J ends lost 3 bases and 3 bases, in that order; junction bases with no gene match: 3. Germline CDR1 KGHSH, CDR2 LQKENI. The CDR3 has 15 amino acids. This chain's CDR3 is CASSPLAGLYNEQFF. The CDR3 DNA reads TGTGCCAGCTCACCTCTAGCGGGACTCTACAATGAGCAGTTCTTC.

This clone is a singleton in its sample. The chain has TRBV6-1 and TRBJ2-1; D is ambiguous. Germline V CDR1 and CDR2: MNHNS, SASEGT. This CDR3 region has 11 residues. Between the trimmed V and J ends, which lost 2 bases and 8 bases, there was a span of 4 bases. This CDR3 is CASSERDEQFF. The CDR3 DNA reads TGTGCCAGCAGTGAAAGGGATGAGCAGTTCTTC.

The chain combines TRBV11-3 with TRBJ1-2, with D unclear. The CDR3 is 15 amino acids. Trimming stripped 1 base from V and 0 bases from J, with 9 bases between. Germline V CDR1 and CDR2: SGHNT, YENEEA. As DNA, the CDR3 is TGTGCCAGCAGCTTAGGGGAAGGGTCTAACTATGGCTACACCTTC. Translation: CASSLGEGSNYGYTF.

This chain uses TRBV6-5 with TRBJ1-3; D is possibly TRBD1 (6 bases). V dropped 6 bases and J dropped 4 bases, with 13 bases sitting between them. CDR1 MNHEY and CDR2 SVGAGI come from the germline V gene. This CDR3 is 14 amino acids long. CDR3 nucleotide sequence: TGTGCCAGCAGCAGGGGAGGTAACGGAAACACCATATATTTT. Translating it yields CASSRGGNGNTIYF.

CDR3 nucleotides: TGTGCCAGCAGAGGTCTCTGGGCCACTGAAGCTTTCTTT. Its protein product is CASRGLWATEAFF. This chain links TRBV25-1 with TRBJ1-1; D is undetermined. Trimming took 6 bases from V and 4 from J, leaving 12 bases between them. The CDR3 loop spans 13 amino acids. Germline V CDR1 and CDR2: MGHDK, SYGVNS.

The chain links TRBV7-9 to TRBJ2-1; 7 nucleotides align to TRBD1. With 5 bases clipped from V and 0 bases from J, the junction kept 4 bases outside the gene matches. CDR3 size: 15 residues. Germline lookup yields CDR1 SEHNR and CDR2 FQNEAQ (reference sequence). CDR3 amino acids: CASSPDRSSYNEQFF. CDR3 nucleotide sequence: TGTGCCAGCAGCCCGGACAGGAGCTCCTACAATGAGCAGTTCTTC.

The rearrangement joins TRBV28 to TRBJ1-2; D is undetermined. The V gene lost 7 bases and the J gene lost 5 bases, with 11 bases spanning the gap. Germline CDR1 MDHEN, CDR2 SYDVKM. This CDR3 is built from 12 residues. The DNA for the CDR3 is TGTGCCAGCACAGGCCTAGGGTATGGCTACACCTTC. It specifies CASTGLGYGYTF.

This rearrangement joins TRBV5-4 to TRBJ2-5; D is unresolved. Germline CDR1 and CDR2: SGHNT and YYREEE (reference sequence). Trimming left V 0 bases short and J 4 bases short, with 7 bases between. The CDR3 contains 13 residues. The CDR3 protein is CASSLDSGETQYF. CDR3 sequence (DNA): TGTGCCAGCAGCTTGGATAGTGGAGAGACCCAGTACTTC.

This clone came up a few times. This chain uses TRBV6-4 with TRBJ2-1, with TRBD2 identical over 13 bases. The germline V gene encodes CDR1 MRHNA and CDR2 SNTAGT. V shed 6 bases and J 4 bases; nucleotides not matched to a gene: 3. The CDR3 runs to 15 residues. The CDR3 loop reads CASRALAGGYNEQFF. In DNA form, the CDR3 reads TGTGCCAGCAGGGCACTAGCGGGAGGGTACAATGAGCAGTTCTTC.

V and J are TRBV7-2 and TRBJ1-5; no reliable D call. CDR1 is SGHTA, CDR2 FQGNSA, per germline. Deletions cut 1 base from V and 4 bases from J, with 8 bases between. The CDR3 is 14 amino acids. The chain's CDR3 is CASSLGGWNQPQHF. As DNA, the CDR3 is TGTGCCAGCAGCTTAGGAGGGTGGAATCAGCCCCAGCATTTT.

CDR3 sequence reads: CSALAGQPQHF. In nucleotides, the CDR3 is TGCAGTGCTCTTGCGGGGCAGCCCCAGCATTTT. The chain combines TRBV20-1 with TRBJ1-5; D remains ambiguous. The CDR3 is made up of 11 amino acids. Germline loops: CDR1 DFQATT, CDR2 SNEGSKA (reference sequence). The ends were cut back, 5 bases at V and 7 bases at J, with 9 bases in the middle.

The rearrangement joins TRBV7-3 to TRBJ2-1; TRBD2 agrees at 11 bases. The junction had 7 bases not matched to a gene; V was cut back by 4 bases and J by 8 bases. Germline values: CDR1 SGHTA, CDR2 FQGTGA. CDR3 length: 15 amino acids. The CDR3 region has the DNA TGTGCCAGCAGCTCACGACTAGCGGGAATCGATGAGCAGTTCTTC. This codes for CASSSRLAGIDEQFF.

The chain employs TRBV19 and TRBJ2-5; TRBD1 matches at 10 bases. Near its end, the DNA agrees better with TRBJ2-7, so the J call may be wrong. The germline gives CDR1 LNHDA, CDR2 SQIVND (reference sequence). This CDR3 contains 15 residues. The CDR3 region is CASNPGTGVTYEQYF. CDR3 bases: TGTGCCAGTAATCCCGGGACAGGGGTAACCTACGAGCAGTACTTC.

CDR3 amino acids: CASSQIAGGYNEQFF. The CDR3 nucleotides are TGCGCCAGCAGCCAGATAGCGGGAGGGTACAATGAGCAGTTCTTC. The gene calls are TRBV4-3 and TRBJ2-1; 11 positions match TRBD2. V was pared by 3 bases and J by 4 bases, with 2 bases of the junction left unmatched. The CDR3 has 15 amino acids. The germline V gene has CDR1 LGHNA and CDR2 YSLEER.

This chain uses TRBV12-5 with TRBJ2-7; D unresolved. V lost 4 bases and J 2 bases, leaving 9 bases between the germline ends. Germline CDR1 is LGHNT and CDR2 is FRNRAP. This CDR3 comprises 13 residues. The CDR3 is CASGSLRTYEQYF. As DNA, the CDR3 is TGTGCTAGTGGTTCCCTCCGCACCTACGAGCAGTACTTC.

This chain connects TRBV5-6 to TRBJ2-7; D is uncertain. V was trimmed by 1 base and J by 0 bases, leaving 2 bases between them. CDR3 length: 12 residues. Germline V gene sequence: CDR1 SGHDT, CDR2 YYEEEE. CDR3 region: CASSLYSYEQYF. The CDR3 nucleotides are TGTGCCAGCAGCTTGTACTCCTACGAGCAGTACTTC. Full variable domain (outside the CDR3, taken from reference TRBV5-6 and TRBJ2-7): DAGVTQSPTHLIKTRGQQVTLRCSPKSGHDTVSWYQQALGQGPQFIFQYYEEEERQRGNFPDRFSGHQFPNYSSELNVNALLLGDSALYLCASSLYSYEQYFGPGTRLTVT.

The chain couples TRBV5-1 to TRBJ2-2; 14 nucleotides align to TRBD2. Per germline, CDR1 SGHRS and CDR2 YFSETQ. Trimming cost V 3 bases and J 7 bases; bases outside gene matches: 5. The CDR3 is made up of 16 amino acids. The CDR3 DNA follows: TGCGCCAGCAGCTGGGGACTAGCGGGAGCGGTCGGGGAGCTGTTTTTT. It yields the protein CASSWGLAGAVGELFF.

The rearrangement links TRBV19 to TRBJ1-5, with D possibly being TRBD1 (5 bases). Per the germline V gene, CDR1 is LNHDA and CDR2 is SQIVND (reference sequence). V was clipped by 6 bases and J by 5 bases, with 14 bases between them. CDR3 length: 14 amino acids. DNA for the CDR3: TGTGCCAGTAGCCAGGGAGAGGCCTATCAGCCCCAGCATTTT. This translates into CASSQGEAYQPQHF. Full variable domain (remainder filled in from reference TRBV19 and TRBJ1-5): DGGITQSPKYLFRKEGQNVTLSCEQNLNHDAMYWYRQDPGQGLRLIYYSQIVNDFQKGDIAEGYSVSREKKESFPLTVTSAQKNPTAFYLCASSQGEAYQPQHFGDGTRLSIL.